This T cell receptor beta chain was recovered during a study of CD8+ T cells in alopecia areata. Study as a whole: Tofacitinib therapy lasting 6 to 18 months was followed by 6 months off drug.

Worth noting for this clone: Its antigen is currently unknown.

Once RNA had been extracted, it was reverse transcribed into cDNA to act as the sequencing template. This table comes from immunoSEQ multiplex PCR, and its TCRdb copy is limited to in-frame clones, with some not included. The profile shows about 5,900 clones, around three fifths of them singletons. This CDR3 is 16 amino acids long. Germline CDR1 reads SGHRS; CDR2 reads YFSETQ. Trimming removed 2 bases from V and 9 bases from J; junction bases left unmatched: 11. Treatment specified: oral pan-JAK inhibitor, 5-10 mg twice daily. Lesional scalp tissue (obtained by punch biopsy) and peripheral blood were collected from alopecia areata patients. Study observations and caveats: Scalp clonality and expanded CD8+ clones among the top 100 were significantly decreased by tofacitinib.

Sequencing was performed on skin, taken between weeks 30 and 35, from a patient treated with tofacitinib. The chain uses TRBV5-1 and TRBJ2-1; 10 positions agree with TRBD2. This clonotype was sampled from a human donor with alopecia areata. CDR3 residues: CASSFAGSGGASEQFF. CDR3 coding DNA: TGCGCCAGCAGCTTCGCGGGGAGCGGGGGGGCGAGTGAGCAGTTCTTC. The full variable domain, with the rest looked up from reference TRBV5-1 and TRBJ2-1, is KAGVTQTPRYLIKTRGQQVTLSCSPISGHRSVSWYQQTPGQGLQFLFEYFSETQRNKGNFPGRFSGRQFSNSRSEMNVSTLELGDSALYLCASSFAGSGGASEQFFGPGTRLTVL.